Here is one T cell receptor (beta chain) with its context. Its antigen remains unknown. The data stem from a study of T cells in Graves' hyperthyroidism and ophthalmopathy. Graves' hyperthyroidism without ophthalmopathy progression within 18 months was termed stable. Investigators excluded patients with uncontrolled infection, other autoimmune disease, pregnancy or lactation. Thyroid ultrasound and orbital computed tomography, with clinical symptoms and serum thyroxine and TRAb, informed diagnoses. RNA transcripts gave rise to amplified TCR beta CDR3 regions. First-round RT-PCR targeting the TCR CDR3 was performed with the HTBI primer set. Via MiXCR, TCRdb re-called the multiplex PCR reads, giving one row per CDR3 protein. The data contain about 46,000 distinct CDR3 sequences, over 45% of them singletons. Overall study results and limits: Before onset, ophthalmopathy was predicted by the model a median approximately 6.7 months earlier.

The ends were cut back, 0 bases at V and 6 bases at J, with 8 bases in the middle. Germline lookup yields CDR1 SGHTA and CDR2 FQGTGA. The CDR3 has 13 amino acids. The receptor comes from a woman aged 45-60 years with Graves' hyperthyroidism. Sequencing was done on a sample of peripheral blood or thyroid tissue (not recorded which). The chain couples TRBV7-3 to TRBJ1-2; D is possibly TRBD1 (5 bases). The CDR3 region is CASSLTGGNGYTF. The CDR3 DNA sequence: TGTGCCAGCAGCTTAACTGGGGGAAATGGCTACACCTTC. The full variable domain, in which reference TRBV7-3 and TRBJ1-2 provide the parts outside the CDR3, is GAGVSQTPSNKVTEKGKYVELRCDPISGHTALYWYRQSLGQGPEFLIYFQGTGAADDSGLPNDRFFAVRPEGSVSTLKIQRTERGDSAVYLCASSLTGGNGYTFGSGTRLTVV.